This is a list of T cell receptor beta chains from one sample in a study of human T cells and chemical hapten exposure. TCRdb re-called the 5' RACE reads with MiXCR, one entry per CDR3 protein. The sample yields about 140,000 distinct CDR3 sequences, 3.5% to 5% seen once. The origin of the receptors is a female donor in good health. Both conserved end residues are part of each CDR3. A D gene is named only where the DNA matches it firmly. Clone sizes are given selectively: once, few, many, or a class where the clone is expanded.

V gene: TRBV5-6
D gene: TRBD2
J gene: TRBJ2-7
clone size: many
CDR3 DNA: TGTGCCAGCAGCTCATGGGGGGGGTCCTACGAGCAGTACTTC
CDR3 protein: CASSSWGGSYEQYF

V gene: TRBV6-5
D gene: NA
J gene: TRBJ1-1
clone size: many
CDR3 DNA: TGTGCCAGCAGCCCACCAGACAGAGCTGAAGCTTTCTTT
CDR3 protein: CASSPPDRAEAFF

V gene: TRBV5-1
D gene: NA
J gene: TRBJ2-5
clone size: few
CDR3 DNA: TGCGCCAGCAGCTTGGCGCAGGAAGGAGAGACCCAGTACTTC
CDR3 protein: CASSLAQEGETQYF

V gene: TRBV18
D gene: NA
J gene: TRBJ1-6
clone size: many
CDR3 DNA: TGTGCCAGCTCACCACGGCAGGCTGTTGGGGGTTCACCCCTCCACTTT
CDR3 protein: CASSPRQAVGGSPLHF

V gene: TRBV5-1
D gene: TRBD1
J gene: TRBJ1-5
clone size: many
CDR3 DNA: TGCGCCAGCAGCCCGGGGACAGGGAGCCAGCCCCAGCATTTT
CDR3 protein: CASSPGTGSQPQHF

V gene: TRBV12-3/TRBV12-4
D gene: NA
J gene: TRBJ2-1
clone size: many
CDR3 DNA: TGTGCCAGCAGTTCCGGCCACAATGAGCAGTTCTTC
CDR3 protein: CASSSGHNEQFF

V gene: TRBV6-6
D gene: NA
J gene: TRBJ1-1
clone size: many
CDR3 DNA: TGTGCCAGCAGTTACTCGACAAAACACACTGAAGCTTTCTTT
CDR3 protein: CASSYSTKHTEAFF

V gene: TRBV20-1
D gene: NA
J gene: TRBJ2-4
clone size: few
CDR3 DNA: TGCAGTGCTAGAGAACTTCGGGACTCCCGACGCCTATACTTC
CDR3 protein: CSARELRDSRRLYF

V gene: TRBV20-1
D gene: TRBD2
J gene: TRBJ2-7
clone size: many
CDR3 DNA: TGCAGTGCTAGAGTCCCCGCGGGGGTGATTGCCTACGAGCAGTACTTC
CDR3 protein: CSARVPAGVIAYEQYF

V gene: TRBV29-1
D gene: NA
J gene: TRBJ1-1
clone size: many
CDR3 DNA: TGCAGCGCCGTACCCGGATGGGGAGGCATACCCTATGTGGCTTTCTTT
CDR3 protein: CSAVPGWGGIPYVAFF

V gene: TRBV5-1
D gene: NA
J gene: TRBJ2-1
clone size: many
CDR3 DNA: TGCGCCAGCAGCTTGGGGGGAGACAATGAGCAGTTCTTC
CDR3 protein: CASSLGGDNEQFF

V gene: TRBV27
D gene: NA
J gene: TRBJ1-5
clone size: many
CDR3 DNA: TGTGCCAGCAGTTTACGGGGTAATCATCAGCCCCAGCATTTT
CDR3 protein: CASSLRGNHQPQHF

V gene: TRBV20-1
D gene: TRBD2
J gene: TRBJ2-7
clone size: NA
CDR3 DNA: TGCAGTGCTAAGTGGGTAGCGGGGGGCTACGAGCAGTACTTC
CDR3 protein: CSAKWVAGGYEQYF

V gene: TRBV6-6
D gene: NA
J gene: TRBJ2-7
clone size: many
CDR3 DNA: TGTGCCAGTGGAGACAGTCCCTACGAGCAGTACTTC
CDR3 protein: CASGDSPYEQYF

V gene: TRBV10-1
D gene: NA
J gene: TRBJ2-6
clone size: few
CDR3 DNA: TGCGCCAGCAAAGGGACGAGTGGGGCCAACGTCCTGACTTTC
CDR3 protein: CASKGTSGANVLTF

V gene: TRBV18
D gene: NA
J gene: TRBJ2-2
clone size: many
CDR3 DNA: TGTGCCAGCTCACCGCTAGGGCGGGGTATGAACACCGGGGAGCTGTTTTTT
CDR3 protein: CASSPLGRGMNTGELFF

V gene: TRBV5-4
D gene: NA
J gene: TRBJ2-3
clone size: many
CDR3 DNA: TGTGCCAGCAGCCGACAGGACTCCACAGATACGCAGTATTTT
CDR3 protein: CASSRQDSTDTQYF

V gene: TRBV6-1
D gene: TRBD2
J gene: TRBJ2-1
clone size: few
CDR3 DNA: TGTGCCAGCAGTGAAACTAGCGGGGCTAGCTCCTACAATGAGCAGTTCTTC
CDR3 protein: CASSETSGASSYNEQFF

V gene: TRBV29-1
D gene: NA
J gene: TRBJ1-1
clone size: NA
CDR3 DNA: TGCAGCGTAGCTACGACAGTGGGGTGGAACACTGAAGCTTTCTTT
CDR3 protein: CSVATTVGWNTEAFF

V gene: TRBV6-2/TRBV6-3
D gene: TRBD2
J gene: TRBJ2-3
clone size: many
CDR3 DNA: TGTGCCAGCAGTTACAGGGTAGCGGGATCCCGCGGGGATACGCAGTATTTT
CDR3 protein: CASSYRVAGSRGDTQYF

V gene: TRBV5-6
D gene: TRBD1
J gene: TRBJ1-1
clone size: many
CDR3 DNA: TGTGCCAGCAGCTTGCGGAGGACAGGAGGGGGGACTGAAGCTTTCTTT
CDR3 protein: CASSLRRTGGGTEAFF

V gene: TRBV2
D gene: NA
J gene: TRBJ2-1
clone size: many
CDR3 DNA: TGTGCCAGCAGTGAAGCATCGGGGCTGACCTACAATGAGCAGTTCTTC
CDR3 protein: CASSEASGLTYNEQFF

V gene: TRBV28
D gene: NA
J gene: TRBJ2-7
clone size: many
CDR3 DNA: TGTGCCAGCATAGAGGGGGACGGAAGCTACGAGCAGTACTTC
CDR3 protein: CASIEGDGSYEQYF